The rows below give T cell receptor beta chains drawn from one sample of a study of vaccination effects on CD4 cells after COVID-19. Antigens of these TCRs are unknown. Assay used: immunoSEQ multiplex PCR; TCRdb lists only in-frame clones, some missing. The repertoire holds approximately 83,000 clones, with under 85% as singletons. The source material was CD4+ T cells from PBMCs cultured with HCoV-OC43 spike peptides, sampled after COVID-19 vaccination. The source of these receptors is a human donor who received a COVID-19 vaccine. Both conserved end residues are part of each CDR3. The D gene is left open where the match is weak. A clone size is listed for some rows: how often the clone was seen (once, few, many), or a class if it is expanded.

j_call clone_size v_call d_call cdr3_aa cdr3_nt
TRBJ1-1 NA TRBV12-3/TRBV12-4 NA CASQRAGGTEAFF TGTGCCAGCCAACGGGCCGGGGGGACTGAAGCTTTCTTT
TRBJ1-1 NA TRBV6-5 NA CASSRQGPEAFF TGTGCCAGCAGTCGGCAGGGCCCTGAAGCTTTCTTT
TRBJ1-1 few TRBV5-1 NA CASSPWGGMNTEAFF TGCGCCAGCAGCCCGTGGGGGGGGATGAACACTGAAGCTTTCTTT
TRBJ1-5 NA TRBV2 TRBD1 CASSESGGRQPQHF TGTGCCAGCAGTGAATCAGGGGGCAGGCAGCCCCAGCATTTT
TRBJ1-6 few TRBV6-5 NA CASSRQDSYNSPLHF TGTGCCAGCAGTCGACAGGACTCCTATAATTCACCCCTCCACTTT
TRBJ1-4 NA TRBV2 TRBD1 CASRKIRGATNEKLFF TGTGCCAGCAGGAAAATCAGGGGGGCAACTAATGAAAAACTGTTTTTT
TRBJ1-1 NA TRBV7-3 NA CASSFGQGNTEAFF TGTGCCAGCAGCTTTGGCCAGGGGAACACTGAAGCTTTCTTT
TRBJ2-5 NA TRBV24-1 TRBD2 CATSDPRGEETQYF TGTGCCACCAGTGACCCACGGGGGGAAGAGACCCAGTACTTC
TRBJ2-5 NA TRBV30 NA CAWSVLSRETQYF TGTGCCTGGAGTGTACTCTCGCGAGAGACCCAGTACTTC
TRBJ1-1 NA TRBV18 TRBD1 CASSPSVGDSRTEAFF TGTGCCAGCTCACCATCTGTTGGGGACAGTCGGACTGAAGCTTTCTTT
TRBJ1-2 NA TRBV10-2 NA CASNKGTGAYGYTF TGCGCCAGCAACAAAGGGACCGGGGCCTATGGCTACACCTTC
TRBJ1-2 NA TRBV24-1 TRBD1 CATSDRDSPYGYTF TGTGCCACCAGTGATCGGGACAGTCCCTATGGCTACACCTTC
TRBJ2-6 few TRBV5-6 TRBD1 CASSLTGGTDVLTF TGTGCCAGCAGCTTAACAGGGGGAACGGACGTCCTGACTTTC
TRBJ1-1 once TRBV7-2 NA CASSFESGVRTEAFF TGTGCCAGCAGCTTTGAATCAGGGGTTCGGACTGAAGCTTTCTTT
TRBJ1-4 NA TRBV7-9 NA CASSLFEKLFF TGTGCCAGCAGCTTATTTGAAAAACTGTTTTTT
TRBJ1-5 NA TRBV7-2 NA CASSFEVQPQHF TGTGCCAGCAGCTTCGAGGTCCAGCCCCAGCATTTT